These 17 T cell receptor beta chains were all obtained from the same sample, sequenced in a study of blood T cell repertoires in COVID-19. Using immunoSEQ multiplex PCR, the repertoire was profiled, and TCRdb retains in-frame clones only, with some absent. The sample yields about 77,000 clones, 80% seen once. Sequenced sample: peripheral blood. The source of these receptors is a woman aged 70 to 79 with acute or convalescent COVID-19.

This chain uses TRBV7-2 with TRBJ2-2; possible D gene TRBD2, 6 bases. V dropped 1 base and J dropped 6 bases, with 9 bases sitting between them. In germline, CDR1 is SGHTA, CDR2 FQGNSA. This CDR3 spans 14 amino acids. The CDR3 sequence is CASSLEDYSGELFF. CDR3 in DNA: TGTGCCAGCAGCTTAGAGGACTATTCCGGGGAGCTGTTTTTT.

This clone appeared a single time. The V gene is TRBV7-8, the J gene TRBJ1-1; D call uncertain. The germline V gene encodes CDR1 SGHVS and CDR2 FQNEAQ. The CDR3 is made up of 14 amino acids. V shed 1 base and J shed 4 bases, with 10 bases lying between them. CDR3 residues: CASSLVAMATEAFF. DNA of the CDR3: TGTGCCAGCAGCTTAGTAGCGATGGCCACTGAAGCTTTCTTT.

The J gene is TRBJ2-5, the V gene TRBV15; 7 bases agree with TRBD1. With 5 bases clipped from V and 3 bases from J, the junction kept 3 bases outside the gene matches. Per the germline V gene, CDR1 is LNHNV and CDR2 is YYDKDF (reference sequence). CDR3 length: 13 residues. The chain's CDR3 is CATSGGQKETQYF. The CDR3 DNA is TGTGCCACCAGCGGGGGACAGAAAGAGACCCAGTACTTC.

This chain uses TRBV7-9 with TRBJ1-5; TRBD1 matches at 9 bases. The CDR3 is made up of 15 amino acids. Germline V gene lookup returns CDR1 SEHNR and CDR2 FQNEAQ (reference sequence). Trimming removed 5 bases from V and 5 bases from J; junction bases left unmatched: 7. The CDR3 nucleotides are TGTGCCAGCAGCACTGGACAGGGGTCCTATCAGCCCCAGCATTTT. Protein: CASSTGQGSYQPQHF.

This chain joins TRBV4-1 and TRBJ2-5; 8 positions match TRBD1. Germline CDR1 and CDR2: MGHRA and YSYEKL. V was pared by 0 bases and J by 1 base, with 4 bases of the junction left unmatched. CDR3 length: 16 amino acids. The CDR3 DNA sequence: TGCGCCAGCAGCCAAGAAGGACAGGGTCTCCAAGAGACCCAGTACTTC. The encoded protein is CASSQEGQGLQETQYF.

The chain carries TRBV5-4 and TRBJ1-2; D may be TRBD1 (5 bases). V was pared by 0 bases and J by 1 base, with 13 bases between. Germline assignment: CDR1 SGHNT and CDR2 YYREEE (reference sequence). CDR3 length equals 16 residues. CDR3 bases: TGTGCCAGCAGCTTGGCTGGGGGAGGGATTAACTATGGCTACACCTTC. This gives the protein CASSLAGGGINYGYTF.

The chain carries TRBV3-1 (or the pseudogene TRBV3-2) and TRBJ1-4; weak D call: TRBD1 (6 bases). V gave up 3 bases and J gave up 6 bases, with 17 bases separating them. The CDR3 contains 16 residues. Germline V gene lookup returns CDR1 LGHDT and CDR2 YNNKEL (reference sequence). DNA of the CDR3: TGTGCCAGCAGCCAGTCGGGCCAGGGGAAAGATGAAAAACTGTTTTTT. This encodes CASSQSGQGKDEKLFF.

The chain employs TRBV9 and TRBJ2-3; 10 bases are a match to TRBD2. Germline V gives CDR1 SGDLS, CDR2 YYNGEE. This CDR3 has 17 amino acids. V was pared by 3 bases and J by 5 bases, with 12 bases of the junction left unmatched. The chain's CDR3 is CASSAHPAGGREDTQYF. CDR3 sequence (DNA): TGTGCCAGCAGCGCCCACCCAGCGGGGGGGCGAGAAGATACGCAGTATTTT.

The V call is TRBV4-3, the J call TRBJ1-1; D gene uncertain. The CDR3 covers 14 residues. Germline CDR1 is LGHNA and CDR2 is YSLEER. V shed 3 bases and J shed 1 base, with 9 bases lying between them. CDR3 sequence reads: CASSQNSQNTEAFF. CDR3 nucleotide sequence: TGCGCCAGCAGCCAGAACAGCCAGAACACTGAAGCTTTCTTT.

About this clone itself: Other DNA sequences in this sample translate to the same CDR3. This chain joins TRBV7-9 and TRBJ2-3; weak D call: TRBD2 (5 bases). The germline V gene encodes CDR1 SEHNR and CDR2 FQNEAQ (reference sequence). V shed 2 bases and J shed 4 bases, with 7 bases lying between them. The CDR3 extends over 13 amino acids. The CDR3 region has the DNA TGTGCCAGCAGCTTACGCGGGTCAGATACGCAGTATTTT. It codes for CASSLRGSDTQYF. Together with reference TRBV7-9 and TRBJ2-3, the CDR3 gives the full variable domain: DTGVSQNPRHKITKRGQNVTFRCDPISEHNRLYWYRQTLGQGPEFLTYFQNEAQLEKSRLLSDRFSAERPKGSFSTLEIQRTEQGDSAMYLCASSLRGSDTQYFGPGTRLTVL.

The chain uses TRBV2 and TRBJ2-5; 8 positions agree with TRBD2. Germline CDR1 SNHLY, CDR2 FYNNEI. With 6 bases clipped from V and 5 bases from J, the junction kept 17 bases outside the gene matches. The CDR3 is made up of 17 amino acids. The CDR3 DNA follows: TGTGCCAGCAGCCTTAAAATTAGCGGGGAGGGTGCGGAGACCCAGTACTTC. Residues: CASSLKISGEGAETQYF.

This clone was seen only a few times. At one end, the junction sequence differs from germline, possibly due to a read error. J is TRBJ2-7 and V is TRBV7-7; the match to TRBD1 covers 7 bases. This CDR3 comprises 13 residues. Germline lookup yields CDR1 SSHAT and CDR2 FNYEAQ (reference sequence). The chain's CDR3 is CASSARQGDEQYF. Written as DNA, the CDR3 is TGTGCTAGCAGCGCGCGACAGGGAGACGAGCAGTACTTC.

This rearrangement joins TRBV19 to TRBJ1-1; perhaps TRBD1 as D (5 bases). The CDR3 has 14 amino acids. The V gene lost 4 bases and the J gene lost 0 bases, with 9 bases spanning the gap. Germline V gene data show CDR1 as LNHDA and CDR2 as SQIVND (reference sequence). CDR3 nucleotides: TGTGCCAGTAGTACGGACAAATTGAACACTGAAGCTTTCTTT. It encodes CASSTDKLNTEAFF.

The gene calls are TRBV3-1 (or the pseudogene TRBV3-2) and TRBJ1-4, with a tentative D call TRBD1 (6 bases). Per the germline V gene, CDR1 is LGHDT and CDR2 is YNNKEL (reference sequence). The CDR3 has 14 residues. Trimming removed 4 bases from V and 8 bases from J, with 14 bases in between. CDR3 DNA sequence: TGTGCCAGCAGCCGACAGCAGGGGTTGGAAAAACTGTTTTTT. Its protein product is CASSRQQGLEKLFF.

This sequence joins TRBV19 and TRBJ1-6, with 8 bases that match TRBD1. V shed 5 bases and J 13 bases; nucleotides not matched to a gene: 19. CDR3 size: 17 residues. Per germline, CDR1 LNHDA and CDR2 SQIVND (reference sequence). CDR3 in DNA: TGTGCCAGTAGTCCCGGGACAGGTTTGGGCTCCCGTTCGCCCCTCCACTTT. Its protein product is CASSPGTGLGSRSPLHF.

The gene calls are TRBV18 and TRBJ1-1; D remains ambiguous. The CDR3 extends over 13 amino acids. Germline values: CDR1 KGHSH, CDR2 LQKENI. Between the trimmed V and J ends, which lost 3 bases and 0 bases, there was a span of 5 bases. CDR3 bases: TGTGCCAGCTCACCGGCTTTGAACACTGAAGCTTTCTTT. Amino acid sequence: CASSPALNTEAFF.

The CDR3 region is CASSLSPFGGEQYF. The CDR3 DNA follows: TGTGCCAGCAGTTTATCGCCGTTCGGGGGGGAGCAGTACTTC. The chain employs TRBV27 and TRBJ2-7, with 7 bases matching TRBD2. The J segment lost 7 bases and the V segment lost 0 bases, leaving 6 bases of the junction unmatched. Germline CDR1 is MNHEY and CDR2 is SMNVEV (reference sequence). CDR3 length equals 14 residues.